The rows below give T cell receptor beta chains drawn from one sample of a study of memory CD4+ T cells and cytomegalovirus serostatus. Data came from immunoSEQ multiplex PCR; TCRdb stores just in-frame clones and leaves some out. The repertoire holds approximately 56,000 clones, with over 80% as singletons. The sequencing sample was made of memory CD4+ T cells from blood. These receptors all stem from an adult in good health and CMV-seronegative. Both conserved end residues are part of each CDR3. Each record gives: CDR3 length, clone size, J gene, D gene, V gene, CDR3 protein, CDR3 DNA. D genes are given only for firm matches. Rows may omit the clone size; those that give it use once, few, many or a size class.

len: 16; abundance: .; j_gene: TRBJ1-2; d_gene: TRBD1; v_gene: TRBV11-2; CDR3aa: CASSSSEDRGGYGYTF; CDR3nt: TGTGCCAGCAGCTCCTCCGAGGACAGGGGAGGGTATGGCTACACCTTC
len: 15; abundance: .; j_gene: TRBJ1-5; d_gene: TRBD1; v_gene: TRBV19; CDR3aa: CASTPTGVGYQPQHF; CDR3nt: TGTGCCAGTACCCCGACAGGGGTAGGGTATCAGCCCCAGCATTTT
len: 15; abundance: .; j_gene: TRBJ1-5; d_gene: .; v_gene: TRBV7-2; CDR3aa: CASSLKAGGNQPQHF; CDR3nt: TGTGCCAGCAGCTTAAAGGCCGGGGGCAATCAGCCCCAGCATTTT
len: 15; abundance: .; j_gene: TRBJ2-1; d_gene: TRBD1; v_gene: TRBV12-5; CDR3aa: CASGTGQGNNNEQFF; CDR3nt: TGTGCTAGTGGCACGGGACAGGGGAATAACAATGAGCAGTTCTTC
len: 14; abundance: .; j_gene: TRBJ1-5; d_gene: TRBD1; v_gene: TRBV18; CDR3aa: CASSSGTANQPQHF; CDR3nt: TGTGCCAGCTCTTCCGGGACAGCTAATCAGCCCCAGCATTTT
len: 12; abundance: .; j_gene: TRBJ2-1; d_gene: TRBD1; v_gene: TRBV7-9; CDR3aa: CASSLGQGGKFF; CDR3nt: TGTGCCAGCAGTCTAGGACAGGGGGGAAAGTTCTTC
len: 17; abundance: .; j_gene: TRBJ2-2; d_gene: TRBD2; v_gene: TRBV5-6; CDR3aa: CASSKTSGARNTGELFF; CDR3nt: TGTGCCAGCAGCAAGACTAGCGGGGCGAGGAACACCGGGGAGCTGTTTTTT
len: 14; abundance: .; j_gene: TRBJ1-1; d_gene: .; v_gene: TRBV9; CDR3aa: CASSARPQNTEAFF; CDR3nt: TGTGCCAGCAGCGCCCGCCCGCAGAACACTGAAGCTTTCTTT
len: 15; abundance: .; j_gene: TRBJ2-5; d_gene: TRBD1; v_gene: TRBV5-1; CDR3aa: CASSLYRGQGETQYF; CDR3nt: TGCGCCAGCAGCCTGTACAGGGGCCAGGGAGAGACCCAGTACTTC
len: 13; abundance: .; j_gene: TRBJ1-5; d_gene: .; v_gene: TRBV6-5; CDR3aa: CASSYSTPQPQHF; CDR3nt: TGTGCCAGCAGTTACTCGACACCTCAGCCCCAGCATTTT
len: 13; abundance: once; j_gene: TRBJ2-5; d_gene: .; v_gene: TRBV4-2; CDR3aa: CASSRAEQETQYF; CDR3nt: TGTGCCAGCTCGCGGGCAGAACAAGAGACCCAGTACTTC
len: 13; abundance: .; j_gene: TRBJ1-1; d_gene: .; v_gene: TRBV6-6; CDR3aa: CASSYRTPPGAFF; CDR3nt: TGTGCCAGCAGTTACCGCACTCCTCCCGGGGCTTTCTTT
len: 17; abundance: once; j_gene: TRBJ2-3; d_gene: TRBD1; v_gene: TRBV28; CDR3aa: CASSFGWTGPSPDTQYF; CDR3nt: TGTGCCAGCAGTTTTGGGTGGACAGGGCCTTCCCCAGATACGCAGTATTTT
len: 17; abundance: .; j_gene: TRBJ2-7; d_gene: TRBD2; v_gene: TRBV7-2; CDR3aa: CASSLTGAGGQSYEQYF; CDR3nt: TGTGCCAGCAGCCTGACCGGGGCGGGGGGGCAATCCTACGAGCAGTACTTC
len: 15; abundance: .; j_gene: TRBJ1-6; d_gene: TRBD1; v_gene: TRBV6-5; CDR3aa: CASSPRQGARSPLHF; CDR3nt: TGTGCCAGCAGTCCCCGACAGGGGGCGCGTTCACCCCTCCACTTT
len: 16; abundance: .; j_gene: TRBJ2-3; d_gene: .; v_gene: TRBV7-9; CDR3aa: CASSLGGGINTDTQYF; CDR3nt: TGTGCCAGCAGCTTAGGGGGGGGCATCAACACAGATACGCAGTATTTT
len: 15; abundance: .; j_gene: TRBJ1-1; d_gene: .; v_gene: TRBV5-6; CDR3aa: CASSLIGQWNTEAFF; CDR3nt: TGTGCCAGCAGCTTAATCGGCCAGTGGAACACTGAAGCTTTCTTT
len: 12; abundance: few; j_gene: TRBJ2-5; d_gene: TRBD1; v_gene: TRBV6-5; CDR3aa: CASRDRIETQYF; CDR3nt: TGTGCCAGCAGGGACAGGATAGAGACCCAGTACTTC
len: 14; abundance: .; j_gene: TRBJ2-7; d_gene: TRBD1; v_gene: TRBV5-1; CDR3aa: CASSRGGQTYEQYF; CDR3nt: TGCGCCAGCAGCCGTGGGGGACAGACCTACGAGCAGTACTTC
len: 16; abundance: .; j_gene: TRBJ2-2; d_gene: TRBD1; v_gene: TRBV9; CDR3aa: CASSVGQGGNSGELFF; CDR3nt: TGTGCCAGCAGCGTGGGACAGGGGGGAAACTCCGGGGAGCTGTTTTTT
len: 18; abundance: few; j_gene: TRBJ2-5; d_gene: TRBD2; v_gene: TRBV9; CDR3aa: CASSPGTIAGASGETQYF; CDR3nt: TGTGCCAGCAGCCCCGGGACAATAGCGGGGGCTTCCGGAGAGACCCAGTACTTC
len: 14; abundance: few; j_gene: TRBJ1-2; d_gene: .; v_gene: TRBV5-1; CDR3aa: CASSPTGGGLGYTF; CDR3nt: TGCGCCAGCAGCCCGACAGGAGGGGGGCTTGGCTACACCTTC
len: 14; abundance: few; j_gene: TRBJ1-6; d_gene: .; v_gene: TRBV5-1; CDR3aa: CASRRSEESSPLHF; CDR3nt: TGCGCCAGCAGGAGATCAGAGGAAAGCTCACCCCTCCACTTT
len: 14; abundance: .; j_gene: TRBJ2-3; d_gene: TRBD2; v_gene: TRBV30; CDR3aa: CAWTSGGATDTQYF; CDR3nt: TGTGCCTGGACTAGCGGGGGGGCCACAGATACGCAGTATTTT
len: 13; abundance: .; j_gene: TRBJ1-1; d_gene: .; v_gene: TRBV28; CDR3aa: CASIPYQDTEAFF; CDR3nt: TGTGCCAGCATCCCCTACCAGGACACTGAAGCTTTCTTT
len: 13; abundance: .; j_gene: TRBJ1-2; d_gene: .; v_gene: TRBV5-6; CDR3aa: CASSLYRLYGYTF; CDR3nt: TGTGCCAGCAGCTTGTACAGGCTCTATGGCTACACCTTC
len: 14; abundance: .; j_gene: TRBJ2-3; d_gene: TRBD2; v_gene: TRBV5-5; CDR3aa: CASSSSGGTDTQYF; CDR3nt: TGTGCCAGCAGCTCTAGCGGGGGGACAGATACGCAGTATTTT
len: 15; abundance: once; j_gene: TRBJ2-2; d_gene: TRBD1; v_gene: TRBV9; CDR3aa: CASSPGTGWSGELFF; CDR3nt: TGTGCCAGCAGCCCAGGGACAGGGTGGTCCGGGGAGCTGTTTTTT
len: 14; abundance: .; j_gene: TRBJ1-6; d_gene: TRBD1; v_gene: TRBV5-5; CDR3aa: CASSKDRGNSPLHF; CDR3nt: TGTGCCAGCAGCAAGGACAGGGGTAATTCACCCCTCCACTTT
len: 15; abundance: .; j_gene: TRBJ2-6; d_gene: .; v_gene: TRBV28; CDR3aa: CASSLTSSGANVLTF; CDR3nt: TGTGCCAGCAGCCTAACAAGCTCTGGGGCCAACGTCCTGACTTTC
len: 12; abundance: .; j_gene: TRBJ2-7; d_gene: .; v_gene: TRBV29-1; CDR3aa: CSVEGEFYEQYF; CDR3nt: TGCAGCGTTGAAGGGGAATTCTACGAGCAGTACTTC
len: 14; abundance: .; j_gene: TRBJ2-3; d_gene: TRBD2; v_gene: TRBV10-3; CDR3aa: CAISYSGGADTQYF; CDR3nt: TGTGCCATCAGTTATAGCGGGGGGGCAGATACGCAGTATTTT
len: 16; abundance: .; j_gene: TRBJ2-4; d_gene: TRBD2; v_gene: TRBV15; CDR3aa: CATSSRLAGGLYIQYF; CDR3nt: TGTGCCACCAGCAGCCGGCTAGCGGGGGGGCTTTACATTCAGTACTTC